One and the same sample provided the 4 T cell receptor beta chains below, sequenced in a study of T cell responses to AZD1222 COVID-19 vaccine. The repertoire was sequenced with immunoSEQ multiplex PCR; TCRdb's copy has only in-frame clones and lacks some. The sample includes nearly 110,000 clones, around nine tenths seen only once; the top ten take around 4.9%. This specimen was peripheral blood, taken 28 days after the second AZD1222 dose. The source of these receptors is an adult who received the AZD1222 COVID-19 vaccine.

The chain links TRBV3-1 (or the pseudogene TRBV3-2) to TRBJ2-6; D possibly uses TRBD1 or TRBD2 (5 bases each). The V gene lost 3 bases and the J gene lost 2 bases, with 5 bases spanning the gap. The CDR3 length is 14 residues. The germline gives CDR1 LGHDT, CDR2 YNNKEL (reference sequence). The CDR3 region is CASSQGAGANVLTF. The CDR3 DNA reads as TGTGCCAGCAGCCAGGGGGCTGGGGCCAACGTCCTGACTTTC.

The J gene is TRBJ1-2, the V gene TRBV7-9; 7 nucleotides agree with TRBD1. V was clipped by 5 bases and J by 8 bases; unmatched bases: 11. The length of the CDR3 is 14 residues. Germline CDR1 reads SEHNR; CDR2 reads FQNEAQ (reference sequence). Written as DNA, the CDR3 is TGTGCCAGCAGCCGTAGCTTAGGGGGCCTAGGCTACACCTTC. As protein: CASSRSLGGLGYTF. Filled out from reference TRBV7-9 and TRBJ1-2, the complete variable domain reads DTGVSQNPRHKITKRGQNVTFRCDPISEHNRLYWYRQTLGQGPEFLTYFQNEAQLEKSRLLSDRFSAERPKGSFSTLEIQRTEQGDSAMYLCASSRSLGGLGYTFGSGTRLTVV.

The V call is TRBV6-5, the J call TRBJ1-3, with a tentative D call TRBD1 (5 bases). The ends were cut back, 2 bases at V and 0 bases at J, with 8 bases in the middle. The CDR3 is made up of 15 amino acids. Germline CDR1 MNHEY, CDR2 SVGAGI. The CDR3 spells CASSYTGDSGNTIYF. DNA of the CDR3: TGTGCCAGCAGTTACACGGGGGACTCTGGAAACACCATATATTTT.

Written as DNA, the CDR3 is TGTGCCAGCATACCACCTCCCTACGAGCAGTACTTC. Translated, it gives CASIPPPYEQYF. The chain combines TRBV3-1 (or the pseudogene TRBV3-2) with TRBJ2-7, with D uncertain. V was trimmed by 7 bases and J by 2 bases, leaving 9 bases between them. CDR1 LGHDT and CDR2 YNNKEL come from the germline V gene (reference sequence). This CDR3 is built from 12 residues.